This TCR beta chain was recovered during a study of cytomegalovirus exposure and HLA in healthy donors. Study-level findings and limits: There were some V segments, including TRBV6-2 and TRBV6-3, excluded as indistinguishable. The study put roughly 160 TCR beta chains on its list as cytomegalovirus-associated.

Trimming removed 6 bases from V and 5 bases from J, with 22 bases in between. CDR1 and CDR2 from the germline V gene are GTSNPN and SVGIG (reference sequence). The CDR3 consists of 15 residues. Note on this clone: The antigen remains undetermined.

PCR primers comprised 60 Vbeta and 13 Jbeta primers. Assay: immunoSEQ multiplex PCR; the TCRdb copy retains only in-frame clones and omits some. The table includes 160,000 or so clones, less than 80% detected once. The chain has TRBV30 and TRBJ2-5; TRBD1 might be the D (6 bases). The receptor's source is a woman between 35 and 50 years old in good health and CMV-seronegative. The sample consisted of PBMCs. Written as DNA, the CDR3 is TGTGCCTGCCCCGGCCCTAACAGGGTCCCGGAGACCCAGTACTTC. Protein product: CACPGPNRVPETQYF.